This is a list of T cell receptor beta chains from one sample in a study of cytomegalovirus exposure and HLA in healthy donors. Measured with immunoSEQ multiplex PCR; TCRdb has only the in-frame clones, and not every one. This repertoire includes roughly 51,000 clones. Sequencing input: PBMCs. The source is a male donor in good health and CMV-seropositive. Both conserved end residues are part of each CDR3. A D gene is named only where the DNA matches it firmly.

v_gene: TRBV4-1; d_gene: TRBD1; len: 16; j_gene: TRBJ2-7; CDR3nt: TGCGCCAGCAGCCAGGGTTTGGGACAGTTCCTCTACGAGCAGTACTTC; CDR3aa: CASSQGLGQFLYEQYF
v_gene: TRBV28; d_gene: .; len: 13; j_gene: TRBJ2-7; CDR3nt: TGTGCCAGCAGTTTTGGCAGATACTACGAGCAGTACTTC; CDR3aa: CASSFGRYYEQYF
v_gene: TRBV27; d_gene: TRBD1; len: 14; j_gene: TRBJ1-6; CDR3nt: TGTGCCAGCAAACCGACAGGGCCAAATTCACCCCTCCACTTT; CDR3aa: CASKPTGPNSPLHF
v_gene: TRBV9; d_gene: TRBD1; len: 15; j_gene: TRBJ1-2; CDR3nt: TGTGCCAGCAGCGCAACCGGGACAGGGTCCTATGGCTACACCTTC; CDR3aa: CASSATGTGSYGYTF
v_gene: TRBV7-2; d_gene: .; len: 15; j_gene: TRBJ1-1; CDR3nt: TGTGCCAGCAGCTCCCTCGGACCGGGGGACACTGAAGCTTTCTTT; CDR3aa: CASSSLGPGDTEAFF
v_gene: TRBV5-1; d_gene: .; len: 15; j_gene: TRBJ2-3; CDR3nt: TGCGCCAGCAGCGGAGGGGAGCTTAGCACAGATACGCAGTATTTT; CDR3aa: CASSGGELSTDTQYF
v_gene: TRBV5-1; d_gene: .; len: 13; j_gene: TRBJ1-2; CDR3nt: TGCGCCAGCAGCTTTCCAGGGGCGCCCGGCTACACCTTC; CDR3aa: CASSFPGAPGYTF
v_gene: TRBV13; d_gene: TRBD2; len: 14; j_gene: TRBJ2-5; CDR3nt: TGTGCCAGCAGCTCCGGACGGGGGGGAGAGACCCAGTACTTC; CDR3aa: CASSSGRGGETQYF
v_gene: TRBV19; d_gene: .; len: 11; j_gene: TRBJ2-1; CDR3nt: TGTGCCAGTAGTATGAAGAGTGAGCAGTTCTTC; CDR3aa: CASSMKSEQFF
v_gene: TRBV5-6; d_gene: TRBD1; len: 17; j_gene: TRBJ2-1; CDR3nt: TGTGCCAGCAGCTTGGTGGGACAGGGATTCCGGAACAATGAGCAGTTCTTC; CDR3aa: CASSLVGQGFRNNEQFF
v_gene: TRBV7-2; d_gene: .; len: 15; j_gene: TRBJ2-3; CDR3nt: TGTGCCAGCAGATCCCGGGGGGCTAGCACAGATACGCAGTATTTT; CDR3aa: CASRSRGASTDTQYF
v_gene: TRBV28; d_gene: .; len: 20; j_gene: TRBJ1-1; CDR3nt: TGTGCCAGCAGCCGGCCTAGGGGGGGCTTTTTGGGGGGAGTTAGCGCTGAAGCTTTCTTT; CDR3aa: CASSRPRGGFLGGVSAEAFF
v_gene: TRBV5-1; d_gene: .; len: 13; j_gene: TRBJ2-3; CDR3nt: TGCGCCAGCAGCCCGACAGGCACAGATACGCAGTATTTT; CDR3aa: CASSPTGTDTQYF
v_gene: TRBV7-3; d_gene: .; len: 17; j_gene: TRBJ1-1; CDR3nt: TGTGCCAGCAGCCCTTATGGCGGGGGGGGGAGGAACACTGAAGCTTTCTTT; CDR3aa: CASSPYGGGGRNTEAFF
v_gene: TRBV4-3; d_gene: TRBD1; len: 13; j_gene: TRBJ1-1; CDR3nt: TGCGCCAGCCAGGGGGCCGTGAACACTGAAGCTTTCTTT; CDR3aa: CASQGAVNTEAFF
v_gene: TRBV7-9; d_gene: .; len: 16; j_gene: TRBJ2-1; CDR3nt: TGTGCCAGCAGCTTAGTGTTAGCGGCTCTCTACAATGAGCAGTTCTTC; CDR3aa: CASSLVLAALYNEQFF
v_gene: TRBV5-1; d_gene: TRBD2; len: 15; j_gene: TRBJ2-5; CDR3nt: TGCGCCAGCAGCCCGTCAGCGGGGGCCGGAGAGACCCAGTACTTC; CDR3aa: CASSPSAGAGETQYF
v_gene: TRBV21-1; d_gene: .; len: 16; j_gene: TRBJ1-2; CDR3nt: TGTGCCAGCAGCAAAGCGCCGGCAGGGGGTATTGATGGCTACACCTTC; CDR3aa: CASSKAPAGGIDGYTF
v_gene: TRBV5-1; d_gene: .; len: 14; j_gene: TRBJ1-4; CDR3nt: TGCGCCAGCAGCCGAGACGGGGAGAATGAAAAACTGTTTTTT; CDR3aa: CASSRDGENEKLFF
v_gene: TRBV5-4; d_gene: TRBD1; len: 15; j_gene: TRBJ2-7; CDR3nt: TGTGCCAGCAGCCAAATGGGGACAGGGGCCTACGAGCAGTACTTC; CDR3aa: CASSQMGTGAYEQYF
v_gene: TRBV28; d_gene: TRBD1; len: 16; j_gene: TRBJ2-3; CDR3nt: TGTGCCAGCAGTTTTATAAGGACAGGGGGCACAGATACGCAGTATTTT; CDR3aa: CASSFIRTGGTDTQYF
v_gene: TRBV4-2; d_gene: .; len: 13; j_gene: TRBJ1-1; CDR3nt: TGTGCCAGCAGCCCGGAGACAGAGGCTGAAGCTTTCTTT; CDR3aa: CASSPETEAEAFF
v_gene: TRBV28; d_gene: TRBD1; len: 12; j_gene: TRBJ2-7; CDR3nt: TGTGCCAGCACGGACAGGGTCCACGAGCAGTACTTC; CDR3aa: CASTDRVHEQYF
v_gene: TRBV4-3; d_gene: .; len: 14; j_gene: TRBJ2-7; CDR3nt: TGCGCCAGCAGCCAGGCGAGCGGTTCCTACGAGCAGTACTTC; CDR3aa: CASSQASGSYEQYF
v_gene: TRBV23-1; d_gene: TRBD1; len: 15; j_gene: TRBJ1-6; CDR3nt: TGCGCCAGCAGTCAACGGGACAGCAATAATTCACCCCTCCACTTT; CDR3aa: CASSQRDSNNSPLHF
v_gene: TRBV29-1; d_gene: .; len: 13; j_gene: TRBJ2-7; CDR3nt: TGCAGCGCTCGGGCCGGACTCACCTACGAGCAGTACTTC; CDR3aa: CSARAGLTYEQYF
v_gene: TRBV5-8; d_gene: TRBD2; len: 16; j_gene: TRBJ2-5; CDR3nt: TGTGCCAGCAGCACCAGACTAGCCTCGTACCAAGAGACCCAGTACTTC; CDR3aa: CASSTRLASYQETQYF
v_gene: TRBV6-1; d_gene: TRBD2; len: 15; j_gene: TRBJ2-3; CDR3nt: TGTGCCAGCAGTACCCCTCGGGGGGGCCGGGATACGCAGTATTTT; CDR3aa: CASSTPRGGRDTQYF
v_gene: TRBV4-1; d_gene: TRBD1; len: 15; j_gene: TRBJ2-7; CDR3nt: TGCGCCAGCAGCCAAGAAGGCCGGGACAGTCCTGCGGGTAACTTC; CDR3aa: CASSQEGRDSPAGNF
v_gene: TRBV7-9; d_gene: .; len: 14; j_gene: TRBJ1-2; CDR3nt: TGTGCCAGCAGCTTACGGACAGAAAACTATGGCTACACCTTC; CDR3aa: CASSLRTENYGYTF